This TCR beta chain comes out of a study of cytomegalovirus exposure and HLA in healthy donors. The study's findings and limits: 87-base-pair reads could not separate some V segments, including TRBV6-2 and TRBV6-3. In presence/absence analyses, roughly uniform sequencing depth across donors was assumed.

There are a few counts of this clone. What it recognizes is unknown. The PCR employed 60 Vbeta primers together with 13 Jbeta primers. Using immunoSEQ multiplex PCR, the repertoire was profiled, and TCRdb retains in-frame clones only, with some absent. The sample contains about 120,000 clones, 9.5% of which appear only once. Trimming left V 7 bases short and J 4 bases short, with 8 bases between. Per the germline V gene, CDR1 is SQVTM and CDR2 is ANQGSEA. This CDR3 contains 11 residues. The receptor's source is a man younger than 45 in good health and CMV-seronegative. The chain is built from TRBV29-1 and TRBJ2-1, with unresolved D. Sequences were obtained from PBMCs. In nucleotides, the CDR3 is TGCAGCGCCGGGTCTTACAATGAGCAGTTCTTC. Protein: CSAGSYNEQFF.